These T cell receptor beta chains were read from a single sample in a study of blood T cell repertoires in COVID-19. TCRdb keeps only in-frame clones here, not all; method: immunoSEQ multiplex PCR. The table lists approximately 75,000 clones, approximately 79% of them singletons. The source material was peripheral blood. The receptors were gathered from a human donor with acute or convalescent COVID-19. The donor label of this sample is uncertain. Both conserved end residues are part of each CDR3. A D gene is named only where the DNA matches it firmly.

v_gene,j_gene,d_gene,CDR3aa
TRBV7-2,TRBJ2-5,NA,CASSLGGSNPQETQYF
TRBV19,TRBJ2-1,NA,CASKPRSYNEQFF
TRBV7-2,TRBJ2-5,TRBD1,CASSLGRQGAGGTQYF
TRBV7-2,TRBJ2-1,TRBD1,CASSLARGNEQFF
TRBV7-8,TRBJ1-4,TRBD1,CASSLVGGQGFLFF
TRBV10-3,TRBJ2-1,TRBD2,CAIGLKREDEQFF
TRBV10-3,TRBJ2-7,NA,CAIRKGDGSYEQYF
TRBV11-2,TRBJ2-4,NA,CASSSTGSTDQYF
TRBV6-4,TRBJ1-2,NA,CASRTAEGANYGYTF
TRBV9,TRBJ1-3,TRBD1,CASSPQTGVNSGNTIYF
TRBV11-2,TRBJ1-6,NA,CASSPLRGLNSPLHF
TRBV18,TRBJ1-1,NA,CASSDNRNTEAFF
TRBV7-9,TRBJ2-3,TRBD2,CASSLGSSAGGKDTQYF
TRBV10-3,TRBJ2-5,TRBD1,CAIGAGGFETQYF
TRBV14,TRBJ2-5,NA,CASSQGDRPQETQYF
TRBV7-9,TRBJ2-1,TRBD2,CASSSAGTSQNEQFF
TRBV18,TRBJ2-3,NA,CASSPQTGADTQYF
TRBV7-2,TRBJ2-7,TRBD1,CASSRQGHEQYF
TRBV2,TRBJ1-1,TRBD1,CASSTDRVNTEAFF
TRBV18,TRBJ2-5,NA,CASSPLTLGGSQETQYF
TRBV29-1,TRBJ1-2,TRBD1,CSVAPGGGNYGYTF
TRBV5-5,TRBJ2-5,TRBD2,CASSPAGVVETQYF
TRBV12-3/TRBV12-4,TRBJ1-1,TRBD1,CASRWTGGEAFF
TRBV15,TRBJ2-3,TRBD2,CATSSFSSGRDTQYF
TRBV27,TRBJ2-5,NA,CASSLSAAAETQYF
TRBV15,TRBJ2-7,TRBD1,CATSRDRTVYEQYF
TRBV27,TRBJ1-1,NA,CASSLLMNTEAFF
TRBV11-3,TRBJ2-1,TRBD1,CASSLGATGGNEQFF
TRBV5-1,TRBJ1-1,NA,CASIGGSGRGGSTEAFF
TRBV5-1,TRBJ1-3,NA,CASSLLGGPNSGNTIYF
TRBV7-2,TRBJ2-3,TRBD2,CASSPPPGGPRDTQYF
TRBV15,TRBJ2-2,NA,CATSRDPPSTTGELFF
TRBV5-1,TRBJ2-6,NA,CASSLAQTGANVLTF
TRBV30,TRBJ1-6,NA,CAWRAGNNSPLHF
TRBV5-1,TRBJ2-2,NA,CASSPSGGYTGELFF
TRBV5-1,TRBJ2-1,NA,CASSFNRGWGDNEQFF
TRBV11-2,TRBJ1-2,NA,CASSFDPGYGYTF
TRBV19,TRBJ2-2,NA,CASSIGGAGNTGELFF
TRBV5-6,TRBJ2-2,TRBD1,CASSLPGTGFRELFF
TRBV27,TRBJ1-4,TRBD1,CASSRGQGVNEKLFF
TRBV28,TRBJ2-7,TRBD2,CASSSWGLDIYEQYF
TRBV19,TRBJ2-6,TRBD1,CASSIGQGFSGANVLTF